This entry features one T cell receptor (beta chain) sequence. The source of the sample is a study of blood T cell repertoires in COVID-19. The study counted Cohort 3 donors as recovered given two negative PCRs, clearance, or symptom resolution. The CDR3 totals 15 residues. Germline V gene sequence: CDR1 SGHRS, CDR2 YFSETQ. Trimming removed 2 bases from V and 1 base from J; junction bases left unmatched: 2. Clones were sequenced by immunoSEQ multiplex PCR, and TCRdb holds only the in-frame ones, with some missing. The sample has about 140,000 clones; around four fifths are singletons. The rearrangement uses TRBV5-1 and TRBJ1-1; 10 bases line up with TRBD1. The source of this sequence is a woman between 35 and 50 years old who had recovered from COVID-19. The sample taken for sequencing was PBMCs or T cells enriched from blood (not recorded which). CDR3 sequence reads: CASSLRDRGNTEAFF. The DNA of the CDR3 is TGCGCCAGCAGCTTAAGGGACAGGGGGAACACTGAAGCTTTCTTT. Complete variable domain (other parts from reference TRBV5-1 and TRBJ1-1): KAGVTQTPRYLIKTRGQQVTLSCSPISGHRSVSWYQQTPGQGLQFLFEYFSETQRNKGNFPGRFSGRQFSNSRSEMNVSTLELGDSALYLCASSLRDRGNTEAFFGQGTRLTVV.